This TCR beta chain was sequenced in a study of beta chain features in type 1 diabetes. Study conclusions and caveats: Moderately but significantly shorter TCRB CDR3s were found in Type 1 diabetes patients in all four CD4+ subsets.

As to this clone: Its antigen is as yet unknown.

The sequenced template was cDNA made from the entire isolated RNA. Generated by immunoSEQ multiplex PCR, the TCRdb table keeps only in-frame clones and is missing some. The sample shows some 250,000 clones, around 9.9% of them seen only once. Germline V CDR1 and CDR2: ENHRY, SYGVKD. The CDR3 has 14 amino acids. V dropped 7 bases and J dropped 1 base, with 13 bases sitting between them. The gene calls are TRBV10-3 and TRBJ1-1; TRBD1 is a possible D gene (5 bases). The sample taken for sequencing was naive CD4+ T cells from blood. This TCR was recovered from a young man with type 1 diabetes. The CDR3 here is CAITVDTRNTEAFF. DNA for the CDR3: TGTGCCATCACTGTGGACACCCGGAACACTGAAGCTTTCTTT.